This TCR beta chain was found in a study of T cell responses to AZD1222 COVID-19 vaccine. Points from the study as a whole: Donors, mostly white British, included more females; clonal diversity was possibly underestimated.

Libraries were prepared by immunoSEQ multiplex PCR; TCRdb keeps only in-frame clonotypes and omits some of them. The table lists roughly 130,000 clones, approximately 94% of them singletons. For this clone: Its specificity is not known.

The germline V gene encodes CDR1 SGHTA and CDR2 FQGNSA. The CDR3 has 14 amino acids. V was pared by 1 base and J by 8 bases, with 12 bases between. Specimen: peripheral blood, collected on day 0 of AZD1222 vaccination. This rearrangement joins TRBV7-2 to TRBJ2-1, with a possible D match to TRBD1 (5 bases). This TCR came from an adult in good health. The chain's CDR3 is CASSLEGEGDEQFF. In DNA, the CDR3 is TGTGCCAGCAGCTTAGAAGGTGAAGGGGATGAGCAGTTCTTC.